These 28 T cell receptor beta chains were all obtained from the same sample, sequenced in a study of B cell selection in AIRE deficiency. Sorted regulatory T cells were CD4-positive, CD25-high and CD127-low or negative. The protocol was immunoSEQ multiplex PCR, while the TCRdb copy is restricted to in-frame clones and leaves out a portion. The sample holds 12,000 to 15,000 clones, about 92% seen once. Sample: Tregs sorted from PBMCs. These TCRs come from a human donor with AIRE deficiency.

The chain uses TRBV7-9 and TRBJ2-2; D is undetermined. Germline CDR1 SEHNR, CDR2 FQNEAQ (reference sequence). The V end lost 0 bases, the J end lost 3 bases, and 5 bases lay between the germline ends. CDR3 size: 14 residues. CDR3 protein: CASSLAFYTGELFF. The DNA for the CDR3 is TGTGCCAGCAGCTTAGCGTTTTACACCGGGGAGCTGTTTTTT.

As DNA, the CDR3 is TGCGCCAGCAGCAAATCTCTAGCGGGACTTGGCAATGAGCAGTTCTTC. It codes for CASSKSLAGLGNEQFF. This chain uses TRBV5-1 with TRBJ2-1; 9 positions match TRBD2. V lost 4 bases to trimming and J lost 6 bases; unmatched junction nucleotides: 11. The CDR3 has 16 amino acids. Germline V lookup: CDR1 SGHRS, CDR2 YFSETQ.

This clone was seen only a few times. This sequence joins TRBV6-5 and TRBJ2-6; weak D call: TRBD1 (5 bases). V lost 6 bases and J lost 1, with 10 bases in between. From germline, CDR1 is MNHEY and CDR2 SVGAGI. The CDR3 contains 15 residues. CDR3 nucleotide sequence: TGTGCCAGCAGACCACAGGTATCTGGGGCCAACGTCCTGACTTTC. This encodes CASRPQVSGANVLTF.

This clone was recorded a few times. Here the CDR3 DNA reads TGTGCCAGCAGCTTTCGGACAGGGGGCATAACCGGGGAGCTGTTTTTT. This translates into CASSFRTGGITGELFF. The chain recombines TRBV7-3 with TRBJ2-2; 11 bases align to TRBD1. Per the germline V gene, CDR1 is SGHTA and CDR2 is FQGTGA. The CDR3 has 16 residues. Trimming at V came to 3 bases and at J to 5 bases, leaving 5 bases not matched to a gene.

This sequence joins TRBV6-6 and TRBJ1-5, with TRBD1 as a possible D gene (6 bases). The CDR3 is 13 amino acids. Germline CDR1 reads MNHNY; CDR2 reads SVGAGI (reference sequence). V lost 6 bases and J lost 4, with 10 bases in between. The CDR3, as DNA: TGTGCCAGCAGCTCACAGGGTAATCAGCCCCAGCATTTT. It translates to CASSSQGNQPQHF.

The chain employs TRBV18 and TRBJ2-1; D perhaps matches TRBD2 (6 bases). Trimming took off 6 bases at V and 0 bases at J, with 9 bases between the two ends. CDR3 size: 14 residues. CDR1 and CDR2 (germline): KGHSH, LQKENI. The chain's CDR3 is CASSRDLSYNEQFF. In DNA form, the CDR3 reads TGTGCCAGCTCGCGGGACCTCTCCTACAATGAGCAGTTCTTC. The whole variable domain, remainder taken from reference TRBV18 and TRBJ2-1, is NAGVMQNPRHLVRRRGQEARLRCSPMKGHSHVYWYRQLPEEGLKFMVYLQKENIIDESGMPKERFSAEFPKEGPSILRIQQVVRGDSAAYFCASSRDLSYNEQFFGPGTRLTVL.

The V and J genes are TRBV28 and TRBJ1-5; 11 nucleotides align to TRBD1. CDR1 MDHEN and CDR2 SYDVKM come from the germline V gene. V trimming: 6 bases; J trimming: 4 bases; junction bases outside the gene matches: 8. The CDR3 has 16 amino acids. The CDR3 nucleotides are TGTGCCAGCAGCTGGACAGGGGGCCGTGGAAATCAGCCCCAGCATTTT. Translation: CASSWTGGRGNQPQHF.

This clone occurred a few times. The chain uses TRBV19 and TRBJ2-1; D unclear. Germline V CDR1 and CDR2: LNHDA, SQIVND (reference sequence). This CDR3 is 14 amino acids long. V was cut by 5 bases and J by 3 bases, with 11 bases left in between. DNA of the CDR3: TGTGCCAGTAGTGCATCATGGTTCTACAATGAGCAGTTCTTC. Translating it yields CASSASWFYNEQFF.

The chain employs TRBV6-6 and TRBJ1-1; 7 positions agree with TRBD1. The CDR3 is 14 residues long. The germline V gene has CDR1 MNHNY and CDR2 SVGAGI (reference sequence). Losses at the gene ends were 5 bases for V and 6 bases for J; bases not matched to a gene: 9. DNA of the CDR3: TGTGCCAGCAGTCGGACAGGTCAAATGGCTGAAGCTTTCTTT. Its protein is CASSRTGQMAEAFF.

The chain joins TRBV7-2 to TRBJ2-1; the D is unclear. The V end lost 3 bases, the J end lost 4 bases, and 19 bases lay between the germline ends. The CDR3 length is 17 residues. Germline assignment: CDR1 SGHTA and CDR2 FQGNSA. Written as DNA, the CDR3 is TGTGCCAGCAGCTTTTGGGAAAGTGCCCTTTTTTACAATGAGCAGTTCTTC. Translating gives CASSFWESALFYNEQFF.

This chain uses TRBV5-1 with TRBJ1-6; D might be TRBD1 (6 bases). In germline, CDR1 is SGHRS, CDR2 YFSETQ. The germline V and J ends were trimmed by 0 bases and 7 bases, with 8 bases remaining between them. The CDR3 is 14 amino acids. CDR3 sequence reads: CASSLAGDNSPLHF. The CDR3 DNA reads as TGCGCCAGCAGCTTGGCAGGGGACAATTCACCCCTCCACTTT.

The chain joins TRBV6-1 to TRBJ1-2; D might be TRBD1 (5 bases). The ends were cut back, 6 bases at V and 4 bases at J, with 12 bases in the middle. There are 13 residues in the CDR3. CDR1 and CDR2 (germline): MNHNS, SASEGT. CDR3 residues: CASRGDPLYGYTF. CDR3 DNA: TGTGCCAGCAGAGGGGACCCTCTCTATGGCTACACCTTC.

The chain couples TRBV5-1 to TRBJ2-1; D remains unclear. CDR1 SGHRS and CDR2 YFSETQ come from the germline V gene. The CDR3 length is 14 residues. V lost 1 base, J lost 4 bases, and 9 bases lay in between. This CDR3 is CASSLREPYNEQFF. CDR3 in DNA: TGCGCCAGCAGCTTGCGCGAGCCTTACAATGAGCAGTTCTTC.

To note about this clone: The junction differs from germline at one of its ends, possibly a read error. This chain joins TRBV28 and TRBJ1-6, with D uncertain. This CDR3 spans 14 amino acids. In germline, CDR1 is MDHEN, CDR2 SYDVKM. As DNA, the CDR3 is TGTGCCAGCAGTTTTTTCTCCAATAATTCACCCCTCCACTTT. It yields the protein CASSFFSNNSPLHF.

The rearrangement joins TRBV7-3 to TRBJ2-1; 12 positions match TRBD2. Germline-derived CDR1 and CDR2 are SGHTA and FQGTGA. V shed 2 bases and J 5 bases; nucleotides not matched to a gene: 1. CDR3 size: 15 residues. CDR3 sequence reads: CASSLGTSGHNEQFF. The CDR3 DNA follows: TGTGCCAGCAGCTTAGGGACTAGCGGGCACAATGAGCAGTTCTTC.

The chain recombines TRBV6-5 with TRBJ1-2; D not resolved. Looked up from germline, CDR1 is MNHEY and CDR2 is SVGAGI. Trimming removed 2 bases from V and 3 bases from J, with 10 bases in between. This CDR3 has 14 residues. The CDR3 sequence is CASSYGGGYYGYTF. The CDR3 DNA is TGTGCCAGCAGTTACGGTGGAGGGTACTATGGCTACACCTTC.

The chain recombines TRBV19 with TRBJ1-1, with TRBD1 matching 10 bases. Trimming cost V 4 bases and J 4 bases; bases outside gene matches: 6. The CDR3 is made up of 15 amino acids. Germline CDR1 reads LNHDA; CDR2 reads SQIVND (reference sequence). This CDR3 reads CASSRSRDRGTEAFF. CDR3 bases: TGTGCCAGTAGTAGGTCCCGGGACAGGGGCACTGAAGCTTTCTTT.

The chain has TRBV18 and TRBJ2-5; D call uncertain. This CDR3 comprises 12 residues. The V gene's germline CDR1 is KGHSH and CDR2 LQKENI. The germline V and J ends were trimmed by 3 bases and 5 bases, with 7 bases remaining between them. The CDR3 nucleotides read TGTGCCAGCTCACCTCTCCTGGAGACCCAGTACTTC. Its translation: CASSPLLETQYF.

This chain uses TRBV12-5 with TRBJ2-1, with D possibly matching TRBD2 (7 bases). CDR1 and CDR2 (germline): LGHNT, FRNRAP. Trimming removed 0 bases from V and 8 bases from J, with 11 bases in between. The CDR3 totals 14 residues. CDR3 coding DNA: TGTGCTAGTGGTTTGGTAGGGGGGGTCCATGAGCAGTTCTTC. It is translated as CASGLVGGVHEQFF.

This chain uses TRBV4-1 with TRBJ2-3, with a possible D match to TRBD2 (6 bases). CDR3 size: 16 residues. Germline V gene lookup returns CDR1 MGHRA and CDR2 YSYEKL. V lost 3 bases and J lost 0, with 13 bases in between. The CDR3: CASSHPLARSTDTQYF. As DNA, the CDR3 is TGCGCCAGCAGCCACCCACTAGCCCGGAGCACAGATACGCAGTATTTT.

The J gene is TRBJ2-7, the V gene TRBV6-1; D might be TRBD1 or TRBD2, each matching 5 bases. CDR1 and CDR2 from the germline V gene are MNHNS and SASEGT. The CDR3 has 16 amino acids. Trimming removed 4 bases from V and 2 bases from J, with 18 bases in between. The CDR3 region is CASSAGPSSSAYEQYF. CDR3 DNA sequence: TGTGCCAGCAGTGCGGGACCCTCGAGTAGCGCCTACGAGCAGTACTTC.

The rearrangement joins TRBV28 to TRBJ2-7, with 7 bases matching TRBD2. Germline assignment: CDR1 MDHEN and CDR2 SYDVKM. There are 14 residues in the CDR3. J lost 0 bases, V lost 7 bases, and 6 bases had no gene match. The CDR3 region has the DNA TGTGCCAGCAACTTCGGGAGGCCCTCCTACGAGCAGTACTTC. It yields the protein CASNFGRPSYEQYF.

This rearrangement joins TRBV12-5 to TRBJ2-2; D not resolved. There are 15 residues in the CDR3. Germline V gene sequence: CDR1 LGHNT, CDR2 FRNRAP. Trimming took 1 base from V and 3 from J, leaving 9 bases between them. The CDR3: CASGLESSYTGELFF. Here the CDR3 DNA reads TGTGCTAGTGGTTTGGAATCGAGTTACACCGGGGAGCTGTTTTTT.

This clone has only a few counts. The CDR3, as DNA: TGCGCCAGCAGCCCACAAACAGCCCCCATTCCCTACGAGCAGTACTTC. Encoded protein: CASSPQTAPIPYEQYF. This chain joins TRBV4-1 and TRBJ2-7; D ambiguous. V was shortened by 4 bases and J by 2 bases, with 18 bases between the two germline ends. Per the germline V gene, CDR1 is MGHRA and CDR2 is YSYEKL. The CDR3 contains 16 residues.

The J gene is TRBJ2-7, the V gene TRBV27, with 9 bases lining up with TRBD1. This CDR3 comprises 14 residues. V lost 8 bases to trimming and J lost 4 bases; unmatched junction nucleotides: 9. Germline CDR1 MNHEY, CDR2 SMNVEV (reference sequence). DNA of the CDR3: TGTGCCAGCGCAGGGACAGGGAGATTGTACGAGCAGTACTTC. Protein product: CASAGTGRLYEQYF.

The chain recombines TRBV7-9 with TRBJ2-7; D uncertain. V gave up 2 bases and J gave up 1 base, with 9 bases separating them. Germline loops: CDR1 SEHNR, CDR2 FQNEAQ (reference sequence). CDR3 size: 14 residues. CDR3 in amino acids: CASSLFTQSYEQYF. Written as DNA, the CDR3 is TGTGCCAGCAGCTTATTTACCCAATCCTACGAGCAGTACTTC.

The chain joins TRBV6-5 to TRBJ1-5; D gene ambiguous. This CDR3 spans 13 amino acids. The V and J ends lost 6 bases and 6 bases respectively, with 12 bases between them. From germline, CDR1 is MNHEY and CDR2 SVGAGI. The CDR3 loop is CASSSDRSQPQHF. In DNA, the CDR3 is TGTGCCAGCAGCTCCGATAGGAGTCAGCCCCAGCATTTT.

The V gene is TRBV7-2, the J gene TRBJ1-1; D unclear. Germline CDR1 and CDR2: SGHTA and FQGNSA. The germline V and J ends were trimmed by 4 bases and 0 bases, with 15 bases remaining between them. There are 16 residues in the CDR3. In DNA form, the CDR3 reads TGTGCCAGCAGCTCATTGGGGAGAGATTTGAACACTGAAGCTTTCTTT. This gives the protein CASSSLGRDLNTEAFF.